The clone carrying this T cell receptor (beta chain) was seen once. As yet, its antigen is unknown. At survey level, the immunoSEQ assay was run in its v3.0 version. Data came from immunoSEQ multiplex PCR; TCRdb stores just in-frame clones and leaves some out. The data show 30,000 to 35,000 clones, approximately 83% seen once. These data belong to a study of long-term antiretroviral therapy in people with HIV. Study-level findings and limits: Diversity remained lower than transplant donor controls, even though it increased after ART.

The V end was cut by 5 bases, the J end by 3 bases, with 14 bases between. Germline V lookup: CDR1 LNHDA, CDR2 SQIVND (reference sequence). The CDR3 is 15 residues long. The V call is TRBV19, the J call TRBJ1-5; possibly TRBD1 for D (6 bases). The specimen comprised unsorted PBMCs, sampled 0.8 years before starting antiretroviral therapy. This TCR was sampled from a man aged 18 to 29 with HIV. CDR3 DNA sequence: TGTGCCAGTAGTCTGCAGGGGACGGACAATCAGCCCCAGCATTTT. This codes for CASSLQGTDNQPQHF.